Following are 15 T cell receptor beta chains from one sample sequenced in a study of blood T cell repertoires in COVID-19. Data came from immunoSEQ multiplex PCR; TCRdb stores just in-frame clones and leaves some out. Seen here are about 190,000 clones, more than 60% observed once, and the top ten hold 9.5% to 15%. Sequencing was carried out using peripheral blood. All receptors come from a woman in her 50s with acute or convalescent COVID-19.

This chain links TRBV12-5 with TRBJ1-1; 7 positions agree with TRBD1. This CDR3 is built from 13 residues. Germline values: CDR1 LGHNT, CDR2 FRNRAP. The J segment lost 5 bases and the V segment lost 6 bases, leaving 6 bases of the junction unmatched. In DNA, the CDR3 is TGTGCTAGTGGCCAGGGGGGTAGGACTGAAGCTTTCTTT. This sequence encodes CASGQGGRTEAFF. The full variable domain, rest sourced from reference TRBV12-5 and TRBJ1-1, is DARVTQTPRHKVTEMGQEVTMRCQPILGHNTVFWYRQTMMQGLELLAYFRNRAPLDDSGMPKDRFSAEMPDATLATLKIQPSEPRDSAVYFCASGQGGRTEAFFGQGTRLTVV.

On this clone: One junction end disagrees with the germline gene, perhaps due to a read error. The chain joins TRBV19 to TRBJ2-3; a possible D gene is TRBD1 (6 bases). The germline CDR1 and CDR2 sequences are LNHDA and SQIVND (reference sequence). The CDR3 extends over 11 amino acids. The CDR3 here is CASSIQGPPNF. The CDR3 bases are TGTGCCAGTAGTATACAGGGGCCCCCCAATTTT.

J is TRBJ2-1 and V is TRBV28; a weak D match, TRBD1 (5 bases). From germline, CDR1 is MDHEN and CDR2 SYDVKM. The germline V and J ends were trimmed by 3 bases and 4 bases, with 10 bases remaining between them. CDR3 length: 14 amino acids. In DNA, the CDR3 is TGTGCCAGCAGTTTTAGGGGCCCTTACAATGAGCAGTTCTTC. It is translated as CASSFRGPYNEQFF.

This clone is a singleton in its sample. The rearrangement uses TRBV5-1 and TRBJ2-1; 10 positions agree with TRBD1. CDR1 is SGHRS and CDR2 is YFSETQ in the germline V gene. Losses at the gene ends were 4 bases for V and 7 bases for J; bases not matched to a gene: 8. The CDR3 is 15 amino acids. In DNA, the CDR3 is TGCGCCAGCAGCAGCCCCGGGACAGGGGTTAATGAGCAGTTCTTC. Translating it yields CASSSPGTGVNEQFF.

The DNA of the CDR3 is TGTGCCAGCAGTCAAAGCTTACAGGGAAATGGCTACACCTTC. This codes for CASSQSLQGNGYTF. The genes are TRBV6-5 and TRBJ1-2, with D tentatively TRBD1 (6 bases). The germline V gene encodes CDR1 MNHEY and CDR2 SVGAGI. This CDR3 is 14 amino acids long. V was pared by 5 bases and J by 6 bases, with 16 bases between.

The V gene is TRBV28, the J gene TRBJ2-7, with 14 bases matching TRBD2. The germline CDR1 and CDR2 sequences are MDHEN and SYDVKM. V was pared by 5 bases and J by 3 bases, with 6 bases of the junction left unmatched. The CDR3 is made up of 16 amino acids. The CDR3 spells CASSHLGTSGGYEQYF. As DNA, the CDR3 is TGTGCCAGCAGTCACCTCGGGACTAGCGGGGGCTACGAGCAGTACTTC.

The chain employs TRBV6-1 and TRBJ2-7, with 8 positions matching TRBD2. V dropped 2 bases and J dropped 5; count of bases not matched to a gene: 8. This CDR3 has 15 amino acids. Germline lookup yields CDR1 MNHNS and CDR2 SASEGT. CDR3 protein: CASSERGGGRNEQYF. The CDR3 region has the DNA TGTGCCAGCAGTGAACGGGGGGGAGGGCGAAACGAGCAGTACTTC.

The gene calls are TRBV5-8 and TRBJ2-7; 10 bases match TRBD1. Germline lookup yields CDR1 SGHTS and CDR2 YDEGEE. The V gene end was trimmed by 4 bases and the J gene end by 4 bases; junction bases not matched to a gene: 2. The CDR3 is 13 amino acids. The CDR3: CASSDRGPYEQYF. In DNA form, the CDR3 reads TGTGCCAGCAGCGACAGGGGGCCTTACGAGCAGTACTTC.

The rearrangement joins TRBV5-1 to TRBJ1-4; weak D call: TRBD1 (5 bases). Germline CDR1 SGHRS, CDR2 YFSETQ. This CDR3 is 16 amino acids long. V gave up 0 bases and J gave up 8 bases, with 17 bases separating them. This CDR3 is CASSLDGRVGGEKLFF. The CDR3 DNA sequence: TGCGCCAGCAGCTTGGACGGCAGGGTAGGTGGCGAAAAACTGTTTTTT. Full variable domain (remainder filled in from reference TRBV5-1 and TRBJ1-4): KAGVTQTPRYLIKTRGQQVTLSCSPISGHRSVSWYQQTPGQGLQFLFEYFSETQRNKGNFPGRFSGRQFSNSRSEMNVSTLELGDSALYLCASSLDGRVGGEKLFFGSGTQLSVL.

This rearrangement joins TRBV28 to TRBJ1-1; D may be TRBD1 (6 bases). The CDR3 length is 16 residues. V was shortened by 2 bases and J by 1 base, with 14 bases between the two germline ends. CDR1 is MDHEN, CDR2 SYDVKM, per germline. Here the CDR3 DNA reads TGTGCCAGCAGTTTACGGGGGGGCGCAGGGAACACTGAAGCTTTCTTT. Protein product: CASSLRGGAGNTEAFF.

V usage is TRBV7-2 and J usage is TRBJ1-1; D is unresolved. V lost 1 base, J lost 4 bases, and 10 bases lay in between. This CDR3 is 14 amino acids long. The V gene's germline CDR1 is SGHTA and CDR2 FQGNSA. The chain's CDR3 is CASSLGGLSTEAFF. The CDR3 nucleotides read TGTGCCAGCAGCTTAGGAGGGCTCAGCACTGAAGCTTTCTTT.

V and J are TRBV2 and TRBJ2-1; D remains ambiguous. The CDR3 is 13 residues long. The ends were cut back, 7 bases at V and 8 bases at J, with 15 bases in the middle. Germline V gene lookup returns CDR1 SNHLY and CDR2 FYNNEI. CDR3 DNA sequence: TGTGCCAGCACCTCAGGAAAGAGCCATGAGCAGTTCTTC. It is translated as CASTSGKSHEQFF.

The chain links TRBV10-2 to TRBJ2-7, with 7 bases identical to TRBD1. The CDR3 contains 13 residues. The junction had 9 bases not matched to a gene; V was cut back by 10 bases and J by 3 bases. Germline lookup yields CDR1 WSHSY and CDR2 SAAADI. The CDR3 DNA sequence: TGCGCCACCGGGCCAGGGGGTGGCTACGAGCAGTACTTC. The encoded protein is CATGPGGGYEQYF.

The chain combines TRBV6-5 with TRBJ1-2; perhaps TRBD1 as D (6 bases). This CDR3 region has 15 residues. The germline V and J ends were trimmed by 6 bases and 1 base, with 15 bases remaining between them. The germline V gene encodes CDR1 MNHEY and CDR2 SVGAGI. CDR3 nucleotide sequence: TGTGCCAGCAGGGCCGGGGACACGATTAACTATGGCTACACCTTC. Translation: CASRAGDTINYGYTF.

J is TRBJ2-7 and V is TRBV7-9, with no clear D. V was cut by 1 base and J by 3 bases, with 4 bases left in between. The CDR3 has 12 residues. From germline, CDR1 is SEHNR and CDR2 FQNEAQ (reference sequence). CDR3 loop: CASSLDFYEQYF. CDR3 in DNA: TGTGCCAGCAGCTTAGACTTCTACGAGCAGTACTTC.